The 13 T cell receptor beta chains given below trace back to one sample, sequenced in a study of beta chain features in type 1 diabetes. Reverse transcribing all isolated RNA meant expressed TCRB transcripts were sequenced. This table comes from immunoSEQ multiplex PCR, and its TCRdb copy is limited to in-frame clones, with some not included. This table has fewer than 400,000 clones, roughly 8% appearing once. Sequencing was done on a sample of central memory CD4+ T cells from blood. These receptors were obtained from a woman between 18 and 30 years old in good health.

The rearrangement joins TRBV7-8 to TRBJ2-6; 7 bases agree with TRBD2. The J segment lost 2 bases and the V segment lost 0 bases, leaving 1 base of the junction unmatched. The CDR3 has 16 residues. Germline V CDR1 and CDR2: SGHVS, FQNEAQ. CDR3 protein: CASSLAGGTGANVLTF. Here the CDR3 DNA reads TGTGCCAGCAGCTTAGCGGGAGGGACTGGGGCCAACGTCCTGACTTTC.

The gene calls are TRBV5-6 and TRBJ2-1; the match to TRBD2 covers 10 bases. Germline V gene data show CDR1 as SGHDT and CDR2 as YYEEEE. The V segment lost 6 bases and the J segment 0 bases; nucleotides outside the gene matches: 9. The CDR3 length is 17 residues. CDR3 region: CASTPLAGESSYNEQFF. The CDR3 bases are TGTGCCAGCACCCCCCTAGCGGGAGAGAGCTCCTACAATGAGCAGTTCTTC.

The genes are TRBV18 and TRBJ2-2; the D gene is possibly TRBD1 (5 bases). CDR1 is KGHSH and CDR2 is LQKENI in the germline V gene. Trimming left V 5 bases short and J 0 bases short, with 10 bases between. The CDR3 covers 15 residues. CDR3 in DNA: TGTGCCAGCTCAGAGAGACAGACGAACACCGGGGAGCTGTTTTTT. It codes for CASSERQTNTGELFF.

The rearrangement uses TRBV5-1 and TRBJ1-1; 9 bases are a match to TRBD1. The CDR3 loop spans 18 amino acids. Germline V gene lookup returns CDR1 SGHRS and CDR2 YFSETQ. The V and J ends lost 4 bases and 0 bases, in that order; junction bases with no gene match: 13. CDR3 in amino acids: CASSPDLWGTGMNTEAFF. The CDR3 coding sequence is TGCGCCAGCAGCCCCGATCTTTGGGGGACAGGGATGAACACTGAAGCTTTCTTT.

This rearrangement joins TRBV19 to TRBJ2-5; 7 positions agree with TRBD2. Germline CDR1 and CDR2: LNHDA and SQIVND (reference sequence). The CDR3 sequence is 14 residues long. Trimming took 5 bases from V and 5 from J; bases not matched to a gene: 8. The CDR3 DNA is TGTGCCAGTAGTGCACGGACTAGTGCGGAGACCCAGTACTTC. Translation: CASSARTSAETQYF.

The rearrangement uses TRBV4-3 and TRBJ2-1, with TRBD1 matching 7 bases. This CDR3 has 12 amino acids. J gave up 9 bases and V 4 bases, and 3 bases lay outside the gene matches. Germline-derived CDR1 and CDR2 are LGHNA and YSLEER. The CDR3: CASSRGTAEQFF. In nucleotides, the CDR3 is TGCGCCAGCAGCCGTGGGACAGCTGAGCAGTTCTTC.

The sample holds a few counts of this clone. The rearrangement uses TRBV5-4 and TRBJ2-3, with 7 bases fitting TRBD2. This CDR3 has 15 residues. In germline, CDR1 is SGHNT, CDR2 YYREEE (reference sequence). Trimming removed 1 base from V and 4 bases from J; junction bases left unmatched: 6. The CDR3 sequence is CASSLRLAGADTQYF. The CDR3 DNA reads TGTGCCAGCAGCTTGCGACTAGCCGGCGCAGATACGCAGTATTTT.

V gene TRBV7-9 combines with J gene TRBJ2-1, with D perhaps TRBD1 (5 bases). Germline V gene lookup returns CDR1 SEHNR and CDR2 FQNEAQ (reference sequence). V was pared by 0 bases and J by 12 bases, with 6 bases between. The CDR3 totals 11 residues. DNA of the CDR3: TGTGCCAGCAGCTTAGCTAGGGGGCAGTTCTTC. Residues: CASSLARGQFF. The full variable domain, its missing parts supplied by reference TRBV7-9 and TRBJ2-1, is DTGVSQNPRHKITKRGQNVTFRCDPISEHNRLYWYRQTLGQGPEFLTYFQNEAQLEKSRLLSDRFSAERPKGSFSTLEIQRTEQGDSAMYLCASSLARGQFFGPGTRLTVL.

The chain links TRBV7-9 to TRBJ2-7; unclear D gene. CDR1 SEHNR and CDR2 FQNEAQ come from the germline V gene (reference sequence). Between the trimmed V and J ends, which lost 5 bases and 4 bases, there was a span of 6 bases. The CDR3 covers 11 residues. The CDR3 region has the DNA TGTGCCAGCAGCGTAGGTTACGAGCAGTACTTC. Translated, it gives CASSVGYEQYF.

The rearrangement joins TRBV19 to TRBJ2-2; TRBD1 is a possible D gene (5 bases). From germline, CDR1 is LNHDA and CDR2 SQIVND (reference sequence). The CDR3 loop spans 14 amino acids. The V gene lost 7 bases and the J gene lost 0 bases, with 9 bases spanning the gap. For the CDR3, the DNA is TGTGCCAGTATTGGACAAGCGAACACCGGGGAGCTGTTTTTT. This codes for CASIGQANTGELFF.

This clone occurred a few times. The V call is TRBV2, the J call TRBJ2-5; no clear D. The germline gives CDR1 SNHLY, CDR2 FYNNEI. The length of the CDR3 is 15 residues. The V and J ends lost 2 bases and 2 bases respectively, with 12 bases between them. The CDR3 sequence: CASSEWARRQETQYF. The CDR3 nucleotides read TGTGCCAGCAGTGAATGGGCCAGGAGACAAGAGACCCAGTACTTC.

V is TRBV28 and J is TRBJ1-2; 9 bases align to TRBD1. Germline V gene lookup returns CDR1 MDHEN and CDR2 SYDVKM. The CDR3 covers 16 residues. The junction had 9 bases not matched to a gene; V was cut back by 5 bases and J by 2 bases. The CDR3 is CASSRTGTGFNYGYTF. As DNA, the CDR3 is TGTGCCAGCAGTCGTACCGGGACAGGGTTCAACTATGGCTACACCTTC.

Points on this clone: The sample holds other DNA sequences that translate to the same CDR3. The rearrangement joins TRBV6-6 to TRBJ2-1, with D possibly called TRBD1 or TRBD2 (5 bases each). Trimming removed 6 bases from V and 8 bases from J, with 11 bases in between. Germline CDR1 is MNHNY and CDR2 is SVGAGI (reference sequence). The CDR3 has 12 amino acids. The CDR3 DNA follows: TGTGCCAGCAGCCCTAGGGGAGATGAGCAGTTCTTC. Translated, it gives CASSPRGDEQFF.